Shown below are 15 T cell receptor beta chains from a single sample sequenced in a study of post-analysis software for immune sequencing data. No antigen has been identified for these receptors. Study-wide points: TRBV segments more frequent in patients than in controls numbered several and included TRBV5-6, TRBV5-1 and TRBV20-1.

Unique molecular identifiers were present in the TCR beta cDNA libraries. TCRdb re-called the PCR reads through MiXCR, storing one row per CDR3 protein. The sample lists more than 450,000 distinct CDR3 sequences, 30% to 40% seen once, with approximately 5.4% in the top ten. Material for sequencing was blood. These receptors all stem from a girl younger than 18 with multiple sclerosis.

This chain uses TRBV10-3 with TRBJ2-2; 7 nucleotides match TRBD1. V trimming: 2 bases; J trimming: 0 bases; junction bases outside the gene matches: 0. Germline values: CDR1 ENHRY, CDR2 SYGVKD. There are 15 residues in the CDR3. DNA of the CDR3: TGTGCCATCAGTGAGGGGACAGCGAACACCGGGGAGCTGTTTTTT. Its translation is CAISEGTANTGELFF.

This clonotype was seen only a few times. This chain joins TRBV5-1 and TRBJ2-5; TRBD1 is a possible D gene (6 bases). CDR1 SGHRS and CDR2 YFSETQ come from the germline V gene. This CDR3 is built from 13 residues. The CDR3 is CAARTETQETQYF. CDR3 nucleotide sequence: TGCGCTGCGAGGACAGAAACCCAAGAGACCCAGTACTTC.

The V and J genes are TRBV28 and TRBJ2-3; possibly TRBD1 or TRBD2 for D (5 bases each). Trimming took 10 bases from V and 4 from J, leaving 15 bases between them. This CDR3 has 13 residues. The germline V gene encodes CDR1 MDHEN and CDR2 SYDVKM. The CDR3 loop reads CATGGTTSDTQYF. In nucleotides, the CDR3 is TGTGCCACCGGTGGGACCACCTCAGATACGCAGTATTTT.

The chain employs TRBV5-1 and TRBJ2-5, with TRBD1 matching 8 bases. This CDR3 contains 14 residues. Germline V gene data show CDR1 as SGHRS and CDR2 as YFSETQ. J was trimmed by 4 bases and V by 3 bases; bases with no gene match: 5. The chain's CDR3 is CASSSGQDRETQYF. As DNA, the CDR3 is TGCGCCAGCAGCTCGGGACAGGACAGAGAGACCCAGTACTTC. The whole variable domain, filled in from reference TRBV5-1 and TRBJ2-5, reads KAGVTQTPRYLIKTRGQQVTLSCSPISGHRSVSWYQQTPGQGLQFLFEYFSETQRNKGNFPGRFSGRQFSNSRSEMNVSTLELGDSALYLCASSSGQDRETQYFGPGTRLLVL.

This chain uses TRBV5-8 with TRBJ1-1; D possibly corresponds to TRBD1 (5 bases). Germline CDR1 and CDR2: SGHTS and YDEGEE. V gave up 0 bases and J gave up 4 bases, with 22 bases separating them. CDR3 length equals 18 residues. CDR3 DNA: TGTGCCAGCAGCTTGGGACAGTTTCTTCCTACCTTGAGCACTGAAGCTTTCTTT. Translating it yields CASSLGQFLPTLSTEAFF.

The chain uses TRBV29-1 and TRBJ1-2; D not certain. From germline, CDR1 is SQVTM and CDR2 ANQGSEA. V lost 7 bases and J lost 0, with 9 bases in between. The CDR3 covers 12 residues. Here the CDR3 reads CSAAPTNYGYTF. The DNA of the CDR3 is TGCAGCGCCGCACCCACTAACTATGGCTACACCTTC. Using reference TRBV29-1 and TRBJ1-2 for the parts outside the CDR3, the full variable domain is SAVISQKPSRDICQRGTSLTIQCQVDSQVTMMFWYRQQPGQSLTLIATANQGSEATYESGFVIDKFPISRPNLTFSTLTVSNMSPEDSSIYLCSAAPTNYGYTFGSGTRLTVV.

This clonotype was detected a few times. The chain employs TRBV3-1 and TRBJ2-1; 12 bases are a match to TRBD2. J was trimmed by 6 bases and V by 1 base; bases with no gene match: 10. Germline values: CDR1 LGHDT, CDR2 YNNKEL (reference sequence). CDR3 length: 18 residues. The CDR3 nucleotides read TGTGCCAGCAGCCAAGTTACTAGCGGGGGGCCGGGTCTCAATGAGCAGTTCTTC. It yields the protein CASSQVTSGGPGLNEQFF.

The table lists this clonotype with a few counts. The chain uses TRBV29-1 and TRBJ2-7, with a possible D match to TRBD1 (6 bases). Germline loops: CDR1 SQVTM, CDR2 ANQGSEA. The CDR3 is made up of 13 amino acids. Trimming took 8 bases from V and 4 from J, leaving 18 bases between them. CDR3 residues: CSTRTVDSYEQYF. The CDR3 DNA reads TGCAGCACCCGGACAGTAGATTCGTACGAGCAGTACTTC.

This clonotype was detected a few times. The J gene is TRBJ1-2, the V gene TRBV6-5; TRBD1 agrees at 8 bases. J gave up 8 bases and V 3 bases, and 14 bases lay outside the gene matches. Germline V gene lookup returns CDR1 MNHEY and CDR2 SVGAGI. The CDR3 runs to 16 residues. The CDR3 coding sequence is TGTGCCAGCAGTTATAGGAGTGAAAGACAGGGGAGAGGCTACACCTTC. It is translated as CASSYRSERQGRGYTF.

The sample holds a few counts of this clonotype. V gene TRBV5-6 combines with J gene TRBJ2-6; either TRBD1 or TRBD2 may supply D (7 bases each). V dropped 4 bases and J dropped 0 bases, with 20 bases sitting between them. Germline V lookup: CDR1 SGHDT, CDR2 YYEEEE. This CDR3 is built from 19 residues. CDR3: CASSRSGTAALSGANVLTF. The CDR3 DNA is TGTGCCAGCAGCAGGAGCGGGACAGCGGCCCTCTCTGGGGCCAACGTCCTGACTTTC.

V is TRBV4-1 and J is TRBJ1-5; D remains unclear. Looked up from germline, CDR1 is MGHRA and CDR2 is YSYEKL. V lost 2 bases, J lost 9 bases, and 17 bases lay in between. CDR3 length equals 15 residues. The CDR3: CASSQQAQAVAPQHF. For the CDR3, the DNA is TGCGCCAGCAGCCAACAAGCCCAGGCGGTTGCGCCCCAGCATTTT.

This clonotype came up a few times. The J gene is TRBJ1-2, the V gene TRBV4-1; D ambiguous. The germline CDR1 and CDR2 sequences are MGHRA and YSYEKL. V was clipped by 0 bases and J by 2 bases, with 13 bases between them. The CDR3 consists of 16 residues. As DNA, the CDR3 is TGCGCCAGCAGCCAAGATTGGCCTGCGGGGAACTATGGCTACACCTTC. It codes for CASSQDWPAGNYGYTF.

There are a few counts of this clonotype. The chain is built from TRBV6-1 and TRBJ1-6, with 8 positions matching TRBD1. Germline loops: CDR1 MNHNS, CDR2 SASEGT. The CDR3 contains 15 residues. V dropped 6 bases and J dropped 6; count of bases not matched to a gene: 7. The CDR3 DNA reads TGTGCCAGCAGCGCCAACGGACAGGGTAATTCACCCCTCCACTTT. This encodes CASSANGQGNSPLHF.

CDR3 region: CASSGGHNTDTQYF. CDR3 coding DNA: TGTGCCAGCAGCGGGGGGCACAATACAGATACGCAGTATTTT. The genes are TRBV21-1 and TRBJ2-3; the DNA was not compared with TRBD1, the D call given in the table. TRBV21-1 is described as a pseudogene. The CDR3 loop spans 14 amino acids.

This clonotype showed up just a few times. The V call is TRBV5-5, the J call TRBJ1-5, with no clear D. Trimming removed 1 base from V and 0 bases from J, with 11 bases in between. The length of the CDR3 is 16 residues. CDR1 and CDR2 (germline): SGHKS, YYEKEE (reference sequence). The CDR3 bases are TGTGCCAGCAGCTTGCATCTGGGTAATAGCAATCAGCCCCAGCATTTT. This encodes CASSLHLGNSNQPQHF.